This T cell receptor beta chain emerged from a study of cytomegalovirus exposure and HLA in healthy donors. This clone was seen more than once but under ten times. Its antigen remains unidentified. This CDR3 is 14 amino acids long. Germline V gives CDR1 SGHAT, CDR2 FQNNGV. With 6 bases clipped from V and 7 bases from J, the junction kept 4 bases outside the gene matches. Vbeta (60) and Jbeta (13) primers were used in the PCR. In the authors' workflow: Roughly 76 million unique TCR beta chains, 9.5 million to 11 million of them shared, were counted by a later analysis. This table comes from immunoSEQ multiplex PCR, and its TCRdb copy is limited to in-frame clones, with some not included. V, J and clone size derive from that table, while D and trimming were established from the DNA sequence. Here the sample spans about 110,000 clones, about an eighth being singletons. Study-level points and caveats: The investigators catalogued 150 to 200 TCR beta chains as cytomegalovirus-associated. It was taken for granted in presence/absence analyses that sequencing depth across donors was roughly uniform. Among donors in an Asian-associated ancestry cluster, a later analysis reportedly found fewer N-insertions than the approximately 700-donor mean.

Sequenced input: PBMCs. This TCR was recovered from a middle-aged man in good health and CMV-seropositive. The chain combines TRBV11-2 with TRBJ2-1; 12 bases are shared with TRBD2. CDR3 coding DNA: TGTGCCAGCAGACGGACTAGCGGGATTAATGAGCAGTTCTTC. Residues: CASRRTSGINEQFF.